This T cell receptor beta chain emerged from a study of cytomegalovirus exposure and HLA in healthy donors. Study-wide findings and caveats: A later analysis linked a missense DCLRE1C variant to TCR beta V- and J-gene trimming.

As for this clone: As yet, its antigen is unknown.

The PCR had 60 Vbeta and 13 Jbeta primers. Clones were sequenced by immunoSEQ multiplex PCR, and TCRdb holds only the in-frame ones, with some missing. This table lists 75,000 to 95,000 clones. Germline-derived CDR1 and CDR2 are SGHTA and FQGNSA. V was trimmed by 5 bases and J by 7 bases, leaving 14 bases between them. The CDR3 length is 13 residues. The rearrangement links TRBV7-2 to TRBJ1-2; D is uncertain. This sequence originates from a woman aged 55-70 years in good health and CMV-seronegative. The material sequenced was PBMCs. CDR3 residues: CASSPGIVPGYTF. CDR3 in DNA: TGTGCCAGCAGCCCCGGGATTGTCCCTGGCTACACCTTC.